This T cell receptor (beta chain) was sequenced in a study of blood T cell repertoires in COVID-19. Study details: Collection of acute and convalescent COVID-19 samples took place in the United States, Italy and Spain.

Sequencing used immunoSEQ multiplex PCR; TCRdb keeps in-frame clones, though not all of them. Of 170,000 or so clones in the sample, 90% are singletons; the top ten hold 0.5% to 0.6%. The table lists this clone with a count of one. CDR3 length equals 12 residues. Germline V gene lookup returns CDR1 MNHEY and CDR2 SMNVEV (reference sequence). V lost 5 bases, J lost 14 bases, and 8 bases stayed unmatched. This sequence was found in a man aged 45-60 years with acute or convalescent COVID-19. The specimen sequenced was peripheral blood. The rearrangement uses TRBV27 and TRBJ2-1, with 8 bases lining up with TRBD2. CDR3 region: CASSTGTRAEFF. The CDR3 nucleotides read TGTGCCAGCAGTACCGGGACTAGAGCGGAGTTCTTC.